This TCR beta chain was documented in a study of shared clonotypes between healthy human individuals. The sample holds one count of this clone. Some clones are missing from TCRdb's copy, which holds only in-frame ones; the method was immunoSEQ multiplex PCR. The sample holds over 2 million clones, 85% to 95% seen once. The CDR3 spans 15 residues. The V gene end was trimmed by 5 bases and the J gene end by 3 bases; junction bases not matched to a gene: 4. The germline gives CDR1 SGHAT, CDR2 FQNNGV. The V gene is TRBV11-2, the J gene TRBJ2-5, with 12 bases identical to TRBD1. The receptor was isolated from a man younger than 35 in good health. Input material: naive CD4+ T cells sorted from blood. The subset is: CD45RA+ positively selected. The CDR3 DNA follows: TGTGCCAGCAGCCCCGGGACAGGGGGCGAAGAGACCCAGTACTTC. Translating it yields CASSPGTGGEETQYF.